This TCR beta chain was sequenced during a study of read filtering for tumor transcriptome and immune sequencing. As for the study in general: Fewer than ten patients were R-ISS I, approximately 15 were R-ISS II, about seven were R-ISS III.

Molecular barcoded adaptors covering alpha/delta and beta/gamma chains were used on about 390 ng RNA. TCRdb itself ran the reads through MiXCR, one entry per CDR3 protein. The sample yields roughly 130,000 distinct CDR3 sequences, 10% to 15% seen once. This clonotype was observed at least ten times. The specimen sequenced was a population of CD138-negative cells sorted from bone marrow. The TCR sequence derives from a donor at least 40 years old with multiple myeloma.

This CDR3 reads CASSFRREGLNEQFF. Written as DNA, the CDR3 is TGTGCCAGCAGTTTTAGGCGGGAGGGCCTCAATGAGCAGTTCTTC. J is TRBJ2-1 and V is TRBV12-3 or TRBV12-4; 9 nucleotides align to TRBD2. Losses at the gene ends were 3 bases for V and 6 bases for J; bases not matched to a gene: 6. The CDR3 length is 15 residues.